The 8 T cell receptor beta chains listed next were all sequenced from one sample in a study of neurological immune-mediated disorders. Each CDR3 protein is one row after TCRdb ran MiXCR on the 5' RACE reads. The table shows roughly 13,000 distinct CDR3 sequences, with roughly 7% occurring only once. The sample was CD8+ T cells from blood. These receptors all come from a woman in her forties in good health.

The chain has TRBV5-1 and TRBJ2-7, with 11 positions matching TRBD1. With V trimmed by 3 bases and J by 4 bases, 6 bases remained unmatched. The CDR3 has 15 amino acids. Germline assignment: CDR1 SGHRS and CDR2 YFSETQ. The CDR3 DNA sequence: TGCGCCAGCAGCTCGCCGGGACAGGGGGAGTACGAGCAGTACTTC. Translating it yields CASSSPGQGEYEQYF.

This clonotype is medium-sized by share. The CDR3 coding sequence is TGTGCCAGCAGCTTTCAGGGTCAGGCTTTCTTT. Protein sequence: CASSFQGQAFF. The chain joins TRBV7-9 to TRBJ1-1, with D possibly TRBD1 on 5 matching bases. This CDR3 spans 11 amino acids. Trimming took off 3 bases at V and 11 bases at J, with 10 bases between the two ends. Germline V gene sequence: CDR1 SEHNR, CDR2 FQNEAQ (reference sequence).

This clonotype was found many times. The chain has TRBV12-3 or TRBV12-4 and TRBJ2-2, with no clear D. The CDR3 consists of 14 residues. Trimming cost V 6 bases and J 1 base, with 9 bases left between them. The CDR3 loop reads CASSRNWNTGELFF. The CDR3 DNA follows: TGTGCCAGCAGCCGCAACTGGAACACCGGGGAGCTGTTTTTT.

V gene TRBV4-1 combines with J gene TRBJ2-1; D possibly corresponds to TRBD2 (6 bases). Trimming took 5 bases from V and 7 from J, leaving 9 bases between them. The germline V gene has CDR1 MGHRA and CDR2 YSYEKL. The CDR3 runs to 12 residues. The CDR3 coding sequence is TGCGCCAGCAGCACCCGGGGGAATGAGCAGTTCTTC. Its protein product is CASSTRGNEQFF.

The V and J genes are TRBV28 and TRBJ2-7, with TRBD1 matching 7 bases. Germline lookup yields CDR1 MDHEN and CDR2 SYDVKM. J lost 1 base, V lost 9 bases, and 3 bases had no gene match. The CDR3 has 12 residues. This CDR3 reads CASKQGSYEQYF. CDR3 sequence (DNA): TGTGCCAGTAAACAGGGGTCCTACGAGCAGTACTTC.

This clonotype came up many times. The chain is built from TRBV20-1 and TRBJ2-1; 9 positions match TRBD2. The CDR3 has 17 amino acids. V trimming: 0 bases; J trimming: 0 bases; junction bases outside the gene matches: 6. Germline V gives CDR1 DFQATT, CDR2 SNEGSKA (reference sequence). The chain's CDR3 is CSARDLGSGSSYNEQFF. The CDR3 bases are TGCAGTGCTAGAGATCTGGGTAGCGGGAGCTCCTACAATGAGCAGTTCTTC.

Ten or more counts support this clonotype. V usage is TRBV10-3 and J usage is TRBJ2-1; D is unresolved. CDR1 ENHRY and CDR2 SYGVKD come from the germline V gene. CDR3 length: 16 amino acids. Trimming took 6 bases from V and 4 from J, leaving 19 bases between them. The CDR3 coding sequence is TGTGCCATCAGCGGACCCGTCGACCGCGCATACAATGAGCAGTTCTTC. This encodes CAISGPVDRAYNEQFF.

In its sample, this clonotype was seen many times. The chain combines TRBV24-1 with TRBJ2-5; no firm D call. The CDR3 loop spans 12 amino acids. V was trimmed by 1 base and J by 5 bases, leaving 4 bases between them. Germline CDR1 is KGHDR and CDR2 is SFDVKD. The CDR3: CATSDLGETQYF. In DNA form, the CDR3 reads TGTGCCACCAGTGATTTAGGGGAGACCCAGTACTTC.